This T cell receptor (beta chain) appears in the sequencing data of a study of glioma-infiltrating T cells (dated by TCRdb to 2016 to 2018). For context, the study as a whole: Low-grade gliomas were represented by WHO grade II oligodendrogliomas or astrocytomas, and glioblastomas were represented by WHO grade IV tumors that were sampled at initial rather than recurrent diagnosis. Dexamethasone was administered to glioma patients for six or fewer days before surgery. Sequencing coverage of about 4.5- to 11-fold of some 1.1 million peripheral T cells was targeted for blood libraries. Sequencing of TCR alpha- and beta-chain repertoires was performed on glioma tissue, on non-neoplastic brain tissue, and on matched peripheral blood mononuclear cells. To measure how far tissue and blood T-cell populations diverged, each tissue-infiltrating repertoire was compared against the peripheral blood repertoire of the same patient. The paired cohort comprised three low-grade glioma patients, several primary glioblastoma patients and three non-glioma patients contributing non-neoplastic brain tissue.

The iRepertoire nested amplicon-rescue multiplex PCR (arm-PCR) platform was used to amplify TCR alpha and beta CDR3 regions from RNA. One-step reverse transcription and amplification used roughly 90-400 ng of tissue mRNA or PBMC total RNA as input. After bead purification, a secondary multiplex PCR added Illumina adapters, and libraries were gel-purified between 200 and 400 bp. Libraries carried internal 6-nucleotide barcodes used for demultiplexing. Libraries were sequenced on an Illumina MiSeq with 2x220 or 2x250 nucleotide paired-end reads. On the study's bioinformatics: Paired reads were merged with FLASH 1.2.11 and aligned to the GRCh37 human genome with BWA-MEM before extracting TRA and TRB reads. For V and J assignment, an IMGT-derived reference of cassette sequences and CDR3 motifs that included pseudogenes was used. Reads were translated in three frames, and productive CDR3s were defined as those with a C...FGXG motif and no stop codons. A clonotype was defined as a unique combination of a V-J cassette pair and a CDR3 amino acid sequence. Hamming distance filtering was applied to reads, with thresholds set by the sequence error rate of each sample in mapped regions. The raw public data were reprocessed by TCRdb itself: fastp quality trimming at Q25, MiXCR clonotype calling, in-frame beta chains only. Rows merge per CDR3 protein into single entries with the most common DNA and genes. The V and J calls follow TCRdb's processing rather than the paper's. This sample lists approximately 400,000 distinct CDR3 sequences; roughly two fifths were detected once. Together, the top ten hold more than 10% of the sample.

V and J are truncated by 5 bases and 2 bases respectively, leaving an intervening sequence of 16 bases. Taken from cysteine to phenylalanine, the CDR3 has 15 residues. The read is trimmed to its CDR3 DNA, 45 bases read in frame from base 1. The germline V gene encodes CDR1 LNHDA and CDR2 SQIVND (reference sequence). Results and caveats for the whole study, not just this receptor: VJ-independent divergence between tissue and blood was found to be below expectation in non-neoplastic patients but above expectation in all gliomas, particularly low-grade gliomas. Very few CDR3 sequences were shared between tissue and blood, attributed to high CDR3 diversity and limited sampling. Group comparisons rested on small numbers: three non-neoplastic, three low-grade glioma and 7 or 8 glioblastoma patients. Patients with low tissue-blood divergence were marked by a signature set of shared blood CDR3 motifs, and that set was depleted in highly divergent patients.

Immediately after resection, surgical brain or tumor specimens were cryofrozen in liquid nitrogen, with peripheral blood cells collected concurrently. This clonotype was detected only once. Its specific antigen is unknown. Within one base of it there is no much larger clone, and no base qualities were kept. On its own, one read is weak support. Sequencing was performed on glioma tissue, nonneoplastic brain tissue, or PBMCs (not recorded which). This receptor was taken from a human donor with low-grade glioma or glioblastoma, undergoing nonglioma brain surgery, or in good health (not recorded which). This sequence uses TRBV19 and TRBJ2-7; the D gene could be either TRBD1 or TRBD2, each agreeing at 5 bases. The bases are TGTGCCAGTAGTGCTGGGACCGGGATAGCCTACGAGCAGTACTTC. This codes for CASSAGTGIAYEQYF.